A selection of T cell receptor beta chains follows, all from one sample in a study of T-cell reconstitution after alpha-beta-depleted transplantation in children. TCRdb fed the PCR reads into MiXCR, producing one record per CDR3 protein. Of hundreds of thousands of distinct CDR3 sequences listed, approximately 10% are singletons. Sequences were derived from PBMCs from the stem cell graft donor, sampled from the stem cell graft. These receptors originate from a human donor who donated a stem cell graft to a child with acute lymphoblastic leukemia. Both conserved end residues are part of each CDR3. Fields, in order: J gene, V gene, D gene, clone size, CDR3 DNA, CDR3 protein. The D gene is left open where the match is weak. Size tells how often a clone was seen (once, few, many) or the class of an expanded clone, and some rows leave it out.

J gene: TRBJ1-3
V gene: TRBV18
D gene: NA
clone size: NA
CDR3 DNA: TGTGCCAGCACAAGAAGGGGAACGAACTCTGGAAACACCATATATTTT
CDR3 protein: CASTRRGTNSGNTIYF

J gene: TRBJ1-2
V gene: TRBV20-1
D gene: NA
clone size: NA
CDR3 DNA: TGCAGTGCTAGAGGCAGTGGGAACTATGGCTACACCTTC
CDR3 protein: CSARGSGNYGYTF

J gene: TRBJ2-5
V gene: TRBV7-7
D gene: NA
clone size: many
CDR3 DNA: TGTGCCAGCAGCTTAGACAGTTCCATAGAGACCCAGTACTTC
CDR3 protein: CASSLDSSIETQYF

J gene: TRBJ1-3
V gene: TRBV30
D gene: TRBD1
clone size: few
CDR3 DNA: TGTGCCTGGAGTGTACCGGACAGGGTACTCTCTGGAAACACCATATATTTT
CDR3 protein: CAWSVPDRVLSGNTIYF

J gene: TRBJ2-1
V gene: TRBV12-3/TRBV12-4
D gene: TRBD2
clone size: NA
CDR3 DNA: TGTGCCAGCAGTTTAGATGCTAGCGGGGGCTTCTACAATGAGCAGTTCTTC
CDR3 protein: CASSLDASGGFYNEQFF

J gene: TRBJ2-5
V gene: TRBV5-1
D gene: NA
clone size: NA
CDR3 DNA: TGCGCCAGCAGCCCGATCGCGGTGGGTGAGACCCAGTACTTC
CDR3 protein: CASSPIAVGETQYF

J gene: TRBJ2-7
V gene: TRBV9
D gene: NA
clone size: many
CDR3 DNA: TGTGCCAGCAGCTTAGCCGGGACATCCGTCTCCTACGAGCAGTACTTC
CDR3 protein: CASSLAGTSVSYEQYF

J gene: TRBJ2-1
V gene: TRBV11-1
D gene: TRBD2
clone size: NA
CDR3 DNA: TGTGCCAGCAGCCCCACTAACCACAGCGGGGCCCCCTACAATGAGCAGTTCTTC
CDR3 protein: CASSPTNHSGAPYNEQFF

J gene: TRBJ1-2
V gene: TRBV6-5
D gene: NA
clone size: NA
CDR3 DNA: TGTGCCAGCAGTTACACTTCCCTTGGTCGGGGGGCTGTGGGCTATGGCTACACCTTC
CDR3 protein: CASSYTSLGRGAVGYGYTF

J gene: TRBJ2-2
V gene: TRBV5-1
D gene: NA
clone size: NA
CDR3 DNA: TGCGCCAGCACCCTGACAGCGATGAACACCGGGGAGCTGTTTTTT
CDR3 protein: CASTLTAMNTGELFF

J gene: TRBJ2-5
V gene: TRBV20-1
D gene: TRBD2
clone size: few
CDR3 DNA: TGCAGTGCAGGACTAGCGGGGGGACCGGTCCCCCAGTACTTC
CDR3 protein: CSAGLAGGPVPQYF

J gene: TRBJ2-5
V gene: TRBV29-1
D gene: TRBD2
clone size: few
CDR3 DNA: TGCAGCGTTGAGACTAGCGGGGGGGCGGCGGGGACCCAGTACTTC
CDR3 protein: CSVETSGGAAGTQYF

J gene: TRBJ2-5
V gene: TRBV29-1
D gene: TRBD2
clone size: few
CDR3 DNA: TGCAGCGCTAAGAAGCGGGGGCACCAAGAGACCCAGTACTTC
CDR3 protein: CSAKKRGHQETQYF

J gene: TRBJ2-3
V gene: TRBV7-2
D gene: NA
clone size: many
CDR3 DNA: TGTGCCAGCAGCTCCCAACCGGCGGGAACGCAGTATTTT
CDR3 protein: CASSSQPAGTQYF

J gene: TRBJ1-4
V gene: TRBV12-3/TRBV12-4
D gene: NA
clone size: many
CDR3 DNA: TGTGCCAGCAAAATCGTTCATACGCAGGGAATCAGGGCTAATGAAAAACTGTTTTTT
CDR3 protein: CASKIVHTQGIRANEKLFF

J gene: TRBJ1-1
V gene: TRBV7-6
D gene: NA
clone size: many
CDR3 DNA: TGTGCCAGCAGCTTAGGCCAGTACACTGAAGCTTTCTTT
CDR3 protein: CASSLGQYTEAFF

J gene: TRBJ2-5
V gene: TRBV29-1
D gene: TRBD1
clone size: few
CDR3 DNA: TGCAGCGTCGCAACCCCGACAGGGTCAGAGACCCAGTACTTC
CDR3 protein: CSVATPTGSETQYF

J gene: TRBJ2-3
V gene: TRBV19
D gene: NA
clone size: NA
CDR3 DNA: TGTGCCAGTAAGGTTCAGGCGTCCACAGATACGCAGTATTTT
CDR3 protein: CASKVQASTDTQYF

J gene: TRBJ1-6
V gene: TRBV6-5
D gene: TRBD1
clone size: NA
CDR3 DNA: TGTGCCAGCTCGGGACAGGGGGAGAATTCACCCCTCCACTTT
CDR3 protein: CASSGQGENSPLHF

J gene: TRBJ2-5
V gene: TRBV20-1
D gene: NA
clone size: NA
CDR3 DNA: TGCAGTGCTAGAGACTTAAGTACGGGGCCTGCAGAGACCCAGTACTTC
CDR3 protein: CSARDLSTGPAETQYF

J gene: TRBJ2-3
V gene: TRBV20-1
D gene: NA
clone size: NA
CDR3 DNA: TGCAGTGCTACCCGGGCCACAAACACAGATACGCAGTATTTT
CDR3 protein: CSATRATNTDTQYF

J gene: TRBJ2-2
V gene: TRBV5-6
D gene: TRBD2
clone size: many
CDR3 DNA: TGTGCCAGCAGCTTCGGTCTAGCGGCCACGAACACCGGGGAGCTGTTTTTT
CDR3 protein: CASSFGLAATNTGELFF

J gene: TRBJ2-2
V gene: TRBV11-2
D gene: NA
clone size: many
CDR3 DNA: TGTGCCAGCAGCTTACTAATTACCGGGGAGCTGTTTTTT
CDR3 protein: CASSLLITGELFF

J gene: TRBJ1-2
V gene: TRBV9
D gene: NA
clone size: few
CDR3 DNA: TGTGCCAGCAGCGCTCTCCACTCACAGCCCTATGGCTACACCTTC
CDR3 protein: CASSALHSQPYGYTF

J gene: TRBJ2-3
V gene: TRBV5-1
D gene: TRBD2
clone size: many
CDR3 DNA: TGCGCCAGCAGCCGCCGACGACTAGCGGGGGGCTTCGATACGCAGTATTTT
CDR3 protein: CASSRRRLAGGFDTQYF

J gene: TRBJ1-1
V gene: TRBV12-3/TRBV12-4
D gene: NA
clone size: many
CDR3 DNA: TGTGCCAGCACTGCTGACCTGAACACTGAAGCTTTCTTT
CDR3 protein: CASTADLNTEAFF